One and the same sample provided the 32 T cell receptor beta chains below, sequenced in a study of metastatic and nonmetastatic thyroid tumors. TCRdb recomputed clones from the PCR reads via MiXCR. The repertoire holds 20,000 or so clones, with around 29% as singletons. Nobody among the patients had been given any treatment before thyroid surgery. The sample comprised blood. Source of these receptors: a female donor with papillary thyroid cancer or a benign thyroid nodule (not recorded which). Some clones in this sample may be carry-over from other donors' samples.

V usage is TRBV11-3 and J usage is TRBJ2-1; 9 bases map to TRBD1. This CDR3 is built from 14 residues. The trim removed 4 bases at V and 8 bases at J, leaving 6 bases unmatched. The germline V gene encodes CDR1 SGHNT and CDR2 YENEEA. CDR3 coding DNA: TGTGCCAGCAGCTGGGGACAGGGAGGGGATGAGCAGTTCTTC. Translated: CASSWGQGGDEQFF.

There are many counts of this clone. The J gene is TRBJ1-4, the V gene TRBV30; D is unclear. This CDR3 has 15 amino acids. Trimming stripped 3 bases from V and 10 bases from J, with 21 bases between. Germline V gene sequence: CDR1 GTSNPN, CDR2 SVGIG (reference sequence). CDR3 amino acids: CAWRGSERSFGKLFF. The CDR3 DNA reads as TGTGCCTGGAGAGGGTCGGAGAGGAGTTTCGGAAAACTGTTTTTT.

Relative to its sample, this clone is medium-sized. Since no conserved phenylalanine or tryptophan closes the CDR3, a read error is the likely cause. The chain joins TRBV20-1 to TRBJ1-5; D is unresolved. Germline V gives CDR1 DFQATT, CDR2 SNEGSKA (reference sequence). Trimming took off 5 bases at V and 0 bases at J, with 11 bases between the two ends. CDR3 length: 14 residues. In nucleotides, the CDR3 is TGCAGTGCTGCTGGGGTAAATAGCAATCAGCCCCAGCATCTT. This encodes CSAAGVNSNQPQHL.

The sample holds one count of this clone. The chain combines TRBV30 with TRBJ1-3, with a possible D match to TRBD1 (5 bases). The CDR3 covers 16 residues. Germline V gene sequence: CDR1 GTSNPN, CDR2 SVGIG (reference sequence). V was cut by 3 bases and J by 0 bases, with 15 bases left in between. DNA of the CDR3: TGTGCCTGGAGCCCCCGGGGGGGATACTCTGGAAACACCATATATTTT. Amino acids: CAWSPRGGYSGNTIYF.

This clone was recorded at least ten times. The chain combines TRBV20-1 with TRBJ2-5; D not resolved. From germline, CDR1 is DFQATT and CDR2 SNEGSKA (reference sequence). Trimming removed 6 bases from V and 5 bases from J, with 10 bases in between. This CDR3 is built from 11 residues. As DNA, the CDR3 is TGCAGTGCCCACCCTGGTGAGACCCAGTACTTC. Translation gives CSAHPGETQYF.

This clone appeared a single time. The chain combines TRBV19 with TRBJ2-1, with 7 bases fitting TRBD2. Germline-derived CDR1 and CDR2 are LNHDA and SQIVND (reference sequence). The CDR3 loop spans 17 amino acids. The junction had 13 bases not matched to a gene; V was cut back by 6 bases and J by 2 bases. CDR3 DNA: TGTGCCAGTAGCCGAACCCCCGGGACTACTGCCTACAATGAGCAGTTCTTC. Translating gives CASSRTPGTTAYNEQFF. Together with reference TRBV19 and TRBJ2-1, the CDR3 gives the full variable domain: DGGITQSPKYLFRKEGQNVTLSCEQNLNHDAMYWYRQDPGQGLRLIYYSQIVNDFQKGDIAEGYSVSREKKESFPLTVTSAQKNPTAFYLCASSRTPGTTAYNEQFFGPGTRLTVL.

As regards this clone: Sequence at one end of the junction differs from germline and may be a read error. V gene TRBV4-1 combines with J gene TRBJ1-2; D gene unclear. The CDR3 contains 12 residues. Germline V gives CDR1 MGHRA, CDR2 YSYEKL. The CDR3 sequence: CASSQVGFGYAF. The CDR3 DNA follows: TGCGCCAGCAGCCAAGTTGGGTTTGGCTACGCCTTC.

This clone was observed at least ten times. The chain uses TRBV4-2 and TRBJ1-5; D not certain. The length of the CDR3 is 17 residues. Germline V gene lookup returns CDR1 LGHNA and CDR2 YNFKEQ. V dropped 0 bases and J dropped 0 bases, with 12 bases sitting between them. CDR3 protein: CASSQDRSRVSNQPQHF. DNA for the CDR3: TGTGCCAGCAGCCAAGATAGGTCGCGAGTTAGCAATCAGCCCCAGCATTTT.

This clone was counted many times. DNA of the CDR3: TGCGCCAGCAGCTTGAATGCGGAGACAGATACGCAGTATTTT. It translates to CASSLNAETDTQYF. The V call is TRBV5-1, the J call TRBJ2-3; D is undetermined. CDR1 and CDR2 (germline): SGHRS, YFSETQ. V lost 1 base, J lost 3 bases, and 9 bases lay in between. The CDR3 totals 14 residues. The whole variable domain, filled in from reference TRBV5-1 and TRBJ2-3, reads KAGVTQTPRYLIKTRGQQVTLSCSPISGHRSVSWYQQTPGQGLQFLFEYFSETQRNKGNFPGRFSGRQFSNSRSEMNVSTLELGDSALYLCASSLNAETDTQYFGPGTRLTVL.

The sample holds many counts of this clone. V is TRBV5-8 and J is TRBJ2-7, with 7 nucleotides matching TRBD1. The germline V gene has CDR1 SGHTS and CDR2 YDEGEE. With 1 base clipped from V and 2 bases from J, the junction kept 3 bases outside the gene matches. The CDR3 is 14 residues long. The CDR3 is CASSLLGGPYEQYF. The CDR3 nucleotides read TGTGCCAGCAGCTTGTTAGGGGGCCCCTACGAGCAGTACTTC.

V gene TRBV18 combines with J gene TRBJ2-3, with 15 bases that match TRBD2. V trimming: 4 bases; J trimming: 1 base; junction bases outside the gene matches: 3. Germline CDR1 reads KGHSH; CDR2 reads LQKENI. The CDR3 has 17 residues. The CDR3 DNA reads as TGTGCCAGCTCACAGGGACTAGCGGGGGGAGGCACAGATACGCAGTATTTT. Its translation: CASSQGLAGGGTDTQYF.

The table lists this clone with a count of one. At one end, the junction sequence differs from germline, possibly due to a read error. The rearrangement links TRBV7-2 to TRBJ2-1; possible D gene TRBD1, 6 bases. The length of the CDR3 is 12 residues. CDR1 and CDR2 from the germline V gene are SGHTA and FQGNSA. The CDR3 loop is CASSWDINEQLF. The CDR3 coding sequence is TGTGCCAGCAGCTGGGACATAAATGAGCAGTTATTC.

There are many counts of this clone. The rearrangement links TRBV14 to TRBJ2-2; either TRBD1 or TRBD2 may fit D (5 bases each). V was cut by 2 bases and J by 4 bases, with 8 bases left in between. This CDR3 is 14 amino acids long. Looked up from germline, CDR1 is SGHDN and CDR2 is FVKESK. The DNA of the CDR3 is TGTGCCAGCAGCCAAACTGGGGGCACCGGGGAGCTGTTTTTT. Protein product: CASSQTGGTGELFF.

This clone was observed at least ten times. The chain recombines TRBV7-3 with TRBJ2-2, with TRBD1 matching 7 bases. In germline, CDR1 is SGHTA, CDR2 FQGTGA. V gave up 5 bases and J gave up 3 bases; unmatched junction bases: 3. This CDR3 is built from 14 residues. The CDR3 loop reads CASSPDRDTGELFF. The CDR3 nucleotides read TGTGCCAGCAGCCCCGACAGGGACACCGGGGAGCTGTTTTTT. Full variable domain (outside the CDR3, taken from reference TRBV7-3 and TRBJ2-2): GAGVSQTPSNKVTEKGKYVELRCDPISGHTALYWYRQSLGQGPEFLIYFQGTGAADDSGLPNDRFFAVRPEGSVSTLKIQRTERGDSAVYLCASSPDRDTGELFFGEGSRLTVL.

The table lists this clone with many counts. The rearrangement links TRBV5-1 to TRBJ2-3; 15 bases fit TRBD2. The length of the CDR3 is 16 residues. Germline CDR1 SGHRS, CDR2 YFSETQ. The trim removed 6 bases at V and 4 bases at J, leaving 6 bases unmatched. CDR3 sequence reads: CASKSGLAGGSDTQYF. The CDR3 DNA is TGCGCCAGCAAGTCGGGACTAGCGGGGGGATCAGATACGCAGTATTTT.

This clone was picked up many times. The rearrangement joins TRBV10-3 to TRBJ2-2, with a possible D match to TRBD1 (5 bases). Trimming left V 7 bases short and J 5 bases short, with 14 bases between. CDR1 and CDR2 from the germline V gene are ENHRY and SYGVKD. This CDR3 region has 14 residues. The CDR3 region is CAIKLQTATGELFF. DNA of the CDR3: TGTGCCATCAAATTGCAGACAGCAACCGGGGAGCTGTTTTTT.

The chain joins TRBV4-1 to TRBJ2-1; D may be TRBD2 (5 bases). This CDR3 is 13 amino acids long. V gave up 0 bases and J gave up 10 bases, with 10 bases separating them. Germline values: CDR1 MGHRA, CDR2 YSYEKL. CDR3 sequence (DNA): TGCGCCAGCAGCCAAGACCCGGGAAACGAGCAGTTCTTC. This gives the protein CASSQDPGNEQFF.

This chain joins TRBV20-1 and TRBJ1-5; D remains unclear. The V gene's germline CDR1 is DFQATT and CDR2 SNEGSKA (reference sequence). The CDR3 loop spans 13 amino acids. Trimming removed 4 bases from V and 7 bases from J, with 14 bases in between. The CDR3 reads CSATAEGDQPQHF. DNA for the CDR3: TGCAGTGCTACCGCTGAAGGTGACCAGCCCCAGCATTTT.

This chain joins TRBV6-5 and TRBJ1-1, with 9 bases lining up with TRBD1. V lost 2 bases, J lost 5 bases, and 6 bases stayed unmatched. The CDR3 has 15 residues. CDR1 MNHEY and CDR2 SVGAGI come from the germline V gene. The CDR3 DNA reads as TGTGCCAGCAGTTACGGGACAGGGTTGAGAACTGAAGCTTTCTTT. Encoded protein: CASSYGTGLRTEAFF.

This clone is labeled as medium-sized. The CDR3 DNA is TGTGCCAGCAGCTTAATGTCACAGGGGGCTTACGAGCAGTACTTC. It encodes CASSLMSQGAYEQYF. This chain links TRBV7-2 with TRBJ2-7; TRBD1 agrees at 9 bases. Losses at the gene ends were 2 bases for V and 4 bases for J; bases not matched to a gene: 6. CDR3 length: 15 amino acids. In germline, CDR1 is SGHTA, CDR2 FQGNSA.

A remark on this clone: The junction and the germline gene differ at one end; a read error may be behind it. The chain combines TRBV19 with TRBJ2-2, with a tentative D call TRBD2 (5 bases). Germline-derived CDR1 and CDR2 are LNHDA and SQIVND (reference sequence). The CDR3 sequence is 11 residues long. The CDR3 DNA reads TGTGCCAGTAGTTCTGACGGGAAGCTGTTTTTT. Translation gives CASSSDGKLFF. The full variable domain, in which reference TRBV19 and TRBJ2-2 provide the parts outside the CDR3, is DGGITQSPKYLFRKEGQNVTLSCEQNLNHDAMYWYRQDPGQGLRLIYYSQIVNDFQKGDIAEGYSVSREKKESFPLTVTSAQKNPTAFYLCASSSDGKLFFGEGSRLTVL.

A few counts support this clone. The chain joins TRBV27 to TRBJ2-3; D is undetermined. The CDR3 consists of 14 residues. Germline CDR1 is MNHEY and CDR2 is SMNVEV (reference sequence). Trimming left V 2 bases short and J 0 bases short, with 6 bases between. The CDR3 loop is CASSLRLSTDTQYF. For the CDR3, the DNA is TGTGCCAGCAGTTTACGGTTGAGCACAGATACGCAGTATTTT.

This clone has a handful of counts. The chain uses TRBV6-1 and TRBJ1-2; D uncertain. This CDR3 comprises 14 residues. Per germline, CDR1 MNHNS and CDR2 SASEGT. V lost 7 bases and J 4 bases, leaving 16 bases between the germline ends. Here the CDR3 DNA reads TGTGCCAGCACCGACGCTGACGGAGTCTATGGCTACACCTTC. Translated: CASTDADGVYGYTF.

This clone was counted a few times. The CDR3 reads CASSIGEGDQPQHF. Written as DNA, the CDR3 is TGTGCCAGTAGTATAGGGGAGGGAGACCAGCCCCAGCATTTT. V is TRBV19 and J is TRBJ1-5; no definite D call. Deletions cut 1 base from V and 7 bases from J, with 11 bases between. The CDR3 is 14 amino acids. Looked up from germline, CDR1 is LNHDA and CDR2 is SQIVND (reference sequence).

This clone was found many times. CDR3 residues: CASSQDDSREPYNEQFF. Written as DNA, the CDR3 is TGTGCCAGCAGCCAAGACGATTCGCGGGAGCCCTACAATGAGCAGTTCTTC. V is TRBV4-2 and J is TRBJ2-1; 7 bases match TRBD2. J was trimmed by 2 bases and V by 0 bases; bases with no gene match: 7. This CDR3 is built from 17 residues. CDR1 and CDR2 from the germline V gene are LGHNA and YNFKEQ.

The CDR3 nucleotides read TGCGCCAGCAGCTTGGGTTGGGGGAAGGGCTACGAGCAGTACTTC. Its translation: CASSLGWGKGYEQYF. V and J are TRBV5-1 and TRBJ2-7; D may correspond to TRBD1 or TRBD2 (5 bases each). The V gene lost 0 bases and the J gene lost 3 bases, with 13 bases spanning the gap. The CDR3 has 15 amino acids. CDR1 is SGHRS and CDR2 is YFSETQ in the germline V gene.

This clone was found a few times. V and J are TRBV28 and TRBJ1-6; D gene uncertain. Germline values: CDR1 MDHEN, CDR2 SYDVKM. The CDR3 length is 14 residues. V was pared by 6 bases and J by 7 bases, with 13 bases between. The DNA for the CDR3 is TGTGCCAGCAGCCCCCCGGACGTAAATTCACCCCTCCACTTT. Translated, it gives CASSPPDVNSPLHF.

This clone is deemed medium-sized. Other DNA sequences from this sample encode an identical CDR3 as well. The chain combines TRBV6-1 with TRBJ2-7, with TRBD2 identical over 7 bases. V was clipped by 9 bases and J by 3 bases; unmatched bases: 11. Germline loops: CDR1 MNHNS, CDR2 SASEGT. The CDR3 spans 14 residues. DNA of the CDR3: TGTGCCAGTACGATGGCGGGAGTCGTCTACGAGCAGTACTTC. Translation gives CASTMAGVVYEQYF.

The table lists this clone with many counts. The chain has TRBV12-3 or TRBV12-4 and TRBJ1-5; D uncertain. V lost 2 bases and J lost 2, with 10 bases in between. The CDR3 loop spans 15 amino acids. The chain's CDR3 is CASSLSRRGNQPQHF. The CDR3 coding sequence is TGTGCCAGCAGTTTATCCCGTAGGGGCAATCAGCCCCAGCATTTT.

A remark on this clone: Sequence at one end of the junction differs from germline and may be a read error. This chain links TRBV20-1 with TRBJ1-2; the match to TRBD1 covers 8 bases. CDR3 length equals 8 residues. CDR1 and CDR2 from the germline V gene are DFQATT and SNEGSKA (reference sequence). The CDR3 nucleotides read TGCAGTGCTAGGACAGGGGACTTC. This encodes CSARTGDF.

In this sample, this clone is medium-sized (0.01 to 0.1%). V gene TRBV20-1 combines with J gene TRBJ1-1; TRBD1 might be the D (5 bases). Trimming left V 2 bases short and J 2 bases short, with 15 bases between. The CDR3 contains 15 residues. The germline V gene has CDR1 DFQATT and CDR2 SNEGSKA (reference sequence). The DNA of the CDR3 is TGCAGTGCTAGAACGGGGGGGGAGATCAACACTGAAGCTTTCTTT. As protein: CSARTGGEINTEAFF.

V is TRBV28 and J is TRBJ2-3; TRBD2 matches 9 bases. This CDR3 contains 16 residues. Germline lookup yields CDR1 MDHEN and CDR2 SYDVKM. With V trimmed by 5 bases and J by 4 bases, 10 bases remained unmatched. Written as DNA, the CDR3 is TGTGCCAGCAGTCCTATAGCGGGAGAAAAGGCAGATACGCAGTATTTT. Translating it yields CASSPIAGEKADTQYF.